This T cell receptor beta chain was recorded in a study of shared clonotypes between healthy human individuals. The V gene's germline CDR1 is SGHRS and CDR2 YFSETQ. V shed 4 bases and J 6 bases; nucleotides not matched to a gene: 9. CDR3 size: 14 residues. Assay runs were performed at deep level. Clones were read by immunoSEQ multiplex PCR, and TCRdb kept only the in-frame ones, dropping some. The sample records fewer than 1.6 million clones, about 98.5% being singletons. The genes are TRBV5-1 and TRBJ1-2; 7 positions agree with TRBD1. The sample was naive CD4+ T cells sorted from blood. This sample's subset: CD45RA+ positively selected. The sequence came from a man under 40 in good health. CDR3 region: CASSSDKGTDGYTF. In nucleotides, the CDR3 is TGCGCCAGCAGCAGCGACAAAGGGACAGATGGCTACACCTTC.